This TCR beta chain stems from a study of vaccination effects on CD4 cells after COVID-19. Study-wide context: Either the mRNA-1273 or the BNT162b2 vaccine was given to participants as two doses.

As for this clone: Antigen unknown.

With the ViraFEST assay, the study expanded antigen-specific CD4+ T cells using viral peptide pools, then sequenced them. Once cultured for 9 to 11 days, the cells underwent separation to obtain CD4+ T cells. Vaccinees lacked prior SARS-CoV-2 infection and tested negative for nucleocapsid antibodies. IL-2 medium was substituted for half the medium on days 3 and 7. In germline, CDR1 is LGHDT, CDR2 YNNKEL (reference sequence). V was pared by 2 bases and J by 5 bases, with 6 bases between. CDR3 size: 12 residues. The table came from immunoSEQ multiplex PCR; TCRdb's copy has only in-frame clones and leaves some out. The sample has 71,000 or so clones, roughly 70% seen once.

Specimen: CD4+ T cells from PBMCs cultured with HCoV-OC43 spike peptides, collected before COVID-19 vaccination. Sample subset: HCoV-OC43 spike overlapping peptide pool stimulation. The origin of this receptor is a human donor who received a COVID-19 vaccine. The gene calls are TRBV3-1 (or the pseudogene TRBV3-2) and TRBJ2-5, with D unclear. CDR3 in amino acids: CASSQTSETQYF. Written as DNA, the CDR3 is TGTGCCAGCAGCCAAACCTCGGAGACCCAGTACTTC.